Below, 10 T cell receptor beta chains from the same sample are listed, as sequenced in a study of T cells after yellow fever vaccination. TCRdb re-derived calls from the 5' RACE reads in MiXCR, one entry per CDR3 protein. Of about 160,000 distinct CDR3 sequences in the sample, 6.5% to 8.5% are singletons; the top ten hold approximately 2.4%. This specimen was CD4+ T cells sorted from PBMCs, taken about 5 days after the first yellow fever vaccination. Receptors were obtained from a man aged 18 to 29 who received the YFV17D yellow fever vaccine.

This clonotype was counted many times. The gene calls are TRBV5-1 and TRBJ2-3; no firm D call. This CDR3 comprises 14 residues. V gave up 0 bases and J gave up 0 bases, with 5 bases separating them. Germline CDR1 SGHRS, CDR2 YFSETQ. CDR3 sequence reads: CASSLVPSTDTQYF. As DNA, the CDR3 is TGCGCCAGCAGCTTGGTTCCGAGCACAGATACGCAGTATTTT.

This clonotype was seen a handful of times. The genes are TRBV3-1 and TRBJ1-2; D uncertain. V gave up 0 bases and J gave up 7 bases, with 9 bases separating them. The CDR3 runs 13 residues. From germline, CDR1 is LGHDT and CDR2 YNNKEL (reference sequence). CDR3 protein: CASSQEAGGGYTF. DNA of the CDR3: TGTGCCAGCAGCCAAGAAGCCGGTGGTGGCTACACCTTC.

This clonotype appeared many times. The rearrangement uses TRBV4-1 and TRBJ2-1, with a weak D call TRBD2 (7 bases). Germline V gives CDR1 MGHRA, CDR2 YSYEKL. The CDR3 is 15 amino acids. Between the trimmed V and J ends, which lost 4 bases and 5 bases, there was a span of 15 bases. The CDR3 is CASSPRGGGDNEQFF. CDR3 nucleotides: TGCGCCAGCAGCCCGAGAGGGGGGGGCGACAATGAGCAGTTCTTC.

The V and J genes are TRBV7-3 and TRBJ2-1; weak D call: TRBD2 (6 bases). Germline V lookup: CDR1 SGHTA, CDR2 FQGTGA. V lost 2 bases to trimming and J lost 6 bases, with 14 bases between them. This CDR3 spans 15 amino acids. The CDR3 here is CASSLGGARRNEQFF. DNA for the CDR3: TGTGCCAGCAGCTTAGGAGGGGCACGGCGCAATGAGCAGTTCTTC.

The J gene is TRBJ2-5, the V gene TRBV11-1, with 10 bases lining up with TRBD2. With 3 bases clipped from V and 5 bases from J, the junction kept 9 bases outside the gene matches. Per the germline V gene, CDR1 is SGHAT and CDR2 is FQDESV (reference sequence). The CDR3 runs to 16 residues. CDR3 in DNA: TGTGCCAGCAGCTTGGGCAGCGGGGGGGCTCGTGAGACCCAGTACTTC. Amino acid sequence: CASSLGSGGARETQYF. Based on the CDR3 plus reference TRBV11-1 and TRBJ2-5, the full variable domain is EAEVAQSPRYKITEKSQAVAFWCDPISGHATLYWYRQILGQGPELLVQFQDESVVDDSQLPKDRFSAERLKGVDSTLKIQPAELGDSAMYLCASSLGSGGARETQYFGPGTRLLVL.

This clonotype was detected a few times. The chain employs TRBV5-1 and TRBJ2-5, with D tentatively TRBD1 (5 bases). Between the trimmed V and J ends, which lost 3 bases and 3 bases, there was a span of 9 bases. The CDR3 runs to 13 residues. Germline assignment: CDR1 SGHRS and CDR2 YFSETQ. CDR3 in DNA: TGCGCCAGCAGCTCACCGGACAAAGAGACCCAGTACTTC. Its translation is CASSSPDKETQYF.

In its sample, this clonotype was seen many times. The chain has TRBV18 and TRBJ1-5; TRBD1 is a possible D gene (6 bases). Trimming removed 5 bases at V and 3 bases at J, with 14 bases between. This CDR3 comprises 15 residues. Germline-derived CDR1 and CDR2 are KGHSH and LQKENI. This CDR3 is CASSTSPGDNQPQHF. The CDR3 DNA sequence: TGTGCCAGCTCAACAAGCCCAGGGGACAATCAGCCCCAGCATTTT.

This clonotype appeared once. The chain has TRBV12-3 or TRBV12-4 and TRBJ1-5, with TRBD1 as a possible D gene (5 bases). Trimming pared 2 bases from V and 0 bases from J, leaving 20 bases between. The CDR3 has 19 amino acids. The CDR3 region is CASSLRGTAQRYSNQPQHF. The DNA of the CDR3 is TGTGCCAGCAGTTTACGGGGGACGGCCCAAAGGTATAGCAATCAGCCCCAGCATTTT.

In its sample, this clonotype was seen a few times. CDR3: CASSSDRGQGGYTF. The DNA of the CDR3 is TGTGCCAGCAGCTCCGACAGGGGCCAAGGGGGCTACACCTTC. The chain employs TRBV5-4 and TRBJ1-2, with TRBD1 matching 8 bases. Trimming cost V 3 bases and J 8 bases; bases outside gene matches: 9. Germline CDR1 and CDR2: SGHNT and YYREEE (reference sequence). The CDR3 contains 14 residues.

The chain joins TRBV27 to TRBJ1-2, with D unresolved. The CDR3 extends over 15 amino acids. CDR1 and CDR2 from the germline V gene are MNHEY and SMNVEV (reference sequence). Deletions cut 6 bases from V and 0 bases from J, with 14 bases between. As DNA, the CDR3 is TGTGCCAGCAGCCCGGACTCTCTCTCTAACTATGGCTACACCTTC. Amino acids: CASSPDSLSNYGYTF.